Below are 8 T cell receptor beta chains sequenced from a single sample in a study of CD8+ T cells in alopecia areata. After isolation, RNA underwent reverse transcription to generate cDNA as the sequencing template. Only in-frame clones appear in the TCRdb table, and some are missing; sequencing was by immunoSEQ multiplex PCR. Of about 150,000 clones listed, about nine tenths are singletons. Sequencing was performed on CD8+ T cells sorted from blood, taken at week 0. The receptors stem from a human donor with alopecia areata.

A few counts support this clone. J is TRBJ1-4 and V is TRBV15; no clear D. The CDR3 runs 16 residues. CDR1 LNHNV and CDR2 YYDKDF come from the germline V gene (reference sequence). V was trimmed by 0 bases and J by 4 bases, leaving 12 bases between them. The CDR3 is CATSRDRQALNEKLFF. For the CDR3, the DNA is TGTGCCACCAGCAGAGATCGGCAGGCGCTTAATGAAAAACTGTTTTTT.

This chain's CDR3 is CASSRGTGTYEQYF. The CDR3 DNA sequence: TGTGCCAGCAGCCGCGGGACAGGGACCTACGAGCAGTACTTC. This rearrangement joins TRBV5-5 to TRBJ2-7, with 9 bases fitting TRBD1. The V gene end was trimmed by 4 bases and the J gene end by 2 bases; junction bases not matched to a gene: 4. The CDR3 spans 14 residues. From germline, CDR1 is SGHKS and CDR2 YYEKEE (reference sequence).

This clone occurred a few times. A read error may explain this, as a much larger clone is one base away. The chain has TRBV11-2 and TRBJ2-3, with 9 positions matching TRBD2. Trimming removed 6 bases from V and 1 base from J; junction bases left unmatched: 5. The CDR3 sequence is 15 residues long. In germline, CDR1 is SGHAT, CDR2 FQNNGV. This chain's CDR3 is CASRTGLAGTDTQYF. The CDR3 DNA is TGTGCCAGCAGGACGGGACTAGCAGGCACAGATACGCAGTATTTT.

In regard to this clone: The junction shows a germline mismatch at one end, possibly a read error. The gene calls are TRBV10-2 and TRBJ1-5, with 7 bases matching TRBD1. CDR1 and CDR2 (germline): WSHSY, SAAADI. CDR3 size: 18 residues. The CDR3, as DNA: TGCGCCAGCAGTGAGCCCACACTCCGGGACAGTAGCGATCAGCCCCAGCATTTT. Translating it yields CASSEPTLRDSSDQPQHF.

This clone was seen a few times. The chain carries TRBV28 and TRBJ2-7, with 8 nucleotides matching TRBD2. The CDR3 is made up of 15 amino acids. Germline trimming cut 3 bases from V and 3 bases from J; bases unmatched to any gene: 7. The germline CDR1 and CDR2 sequences are MDHEN and SYDVKM. CDR3 protein: CASSFLSGGGYEQYF. For the CDR3, the DNA is TGTGCCAGCAGTTTCCTGAGCGGGGGCGGCTACGAGCAGTACTTC.

This rearrangement joins TRBV25-1 to TRBJ1-5; the D gene is possibly TRBD1 (6 bases). CDR1 is MGHDK, CDR2 SYGVNS, per germline. The germline V and J ends were trimmed by 4 bases and 2 bases, with 6 bases remaining between them. The CDR3 length is 13 residues. The CDR3 DNA reads TGTGCCAGCAGTGGACAGGGCAATCAGCCCCAGCATTTT. It codes for CASSGQGNQPQHF.

V and J are TRBV6-5 and TRBJ1-1; TRBD1 matches 7 bases. Germline V gene sequence: CDR1 MNHEY, CDR2 SVGAGI. V lost 5 bases, J lost 3 bases, and 3 bases stayed unmatched. This CDR3 has 13 residues. CDR3 in DNA: TGTGCCAGCAGTCAGGGGGGGTACACTGAAGCTTTCTTT. It is translated as CASSQGGYTEAFF.

This clone was detected once. V is TRBV19 and J is TRBJ2-7, with D hard to call. The CDR3 runs 14 residues. V lost 7 bases, J lost 2 bases, and 15 bases lay in between. From germline, CDR1 is LNHDA and CDR2 SQIVND (reference sequence). The CDR3 DNA sequence: TGTGCCAGTAAGACGGGCCCGGGCCCCTACGAGCAGTACTTC. Protein: CASKTGPGPYEQYF.